This is a list of T cell receptor beta chains from one sample in a study of T cell responses to AZD1222 COVID-19 vaccine. Measured with immunoSEQ multiplex PCR; TCRdb has only the in-frame clones, and not every one. The table lists some 150,000 clones, 90% of them singletons. Source: peripheral blood, taken 28 days after the second AZD1222 dose. Every receptor here comes from an adult who received the AZD1222 COVID-19 vaccine. CDR3s include the opening cysteine and the closing phenylalanine or tryptophan. The D gene is left open where the match is weak. For some rows the clone size is stated as once, few or many, or as a class when expanded; others skip it.

TGCGCCAGCAGCTCGGAAGGATTCTACAATGAGCAGTTCTTC CASSSEGFYNEQFF TRBJ2-1 - - TRBV5-1
TGTGCCAGCAGCTTAGGACTAGCTGTAACCTACGAGCAGTACTTC CASSLGLAVTYEQYF TRBJ2-7 TRBD2 few TRBV7-2
TGTGCCAGCAGTCGGACATCAGAAACCTACGAGCAGTACTTC CASSRTSETYEQYF TRBJ2-7 - - TRBV27
TGTGCCAGCAGCACGACCACTAGCGGGAGGGGGTGGGGCACAGATACGCAGTATTTT CASSTTTSGRGWGTDTQYF TRBJ2-3 TRBD2 - TRBV3-1/TRBV3-2
TGTGCCAGCAGTGAACCCTGGGGGGATGGCTACACCTTC CASSEPWGDGYTF TRBJ1-2 - - TRBV25-1
TGTGCCAGCAGCCGTAGCGGGGGAGGCTCCTACAATGAGCAGTTCTTC CASSRSGGGSYNEQFF TRBJ2-1 TRBD2 - TRBV14
TGTGCCAGCAGTGAACCGGAACTTTACACTGAAGCTTTCTTT CASSEPELYTEAFF TRBJ1-1 - - TRBV6-1
TGTGCCAGCTCACGGACTAGCGGGAGGGCTAGCTCCTACAATGAGCAGTTCTTC CASSRTSGRASSYNEQFF TRBJ2-1 TRBD2 - TRBV18
TGTGCCAGCACTACAGGGGTTTCTTCACCCCTCCACTTT CASTTGVSSPLHF TRBJ1-6 TRBD1 - TRBV12-3/TRBV12-4
TGTGCCAGCAGCTTAGAGGGGCGGGTCAATCAGCCCCAGCATTTT CASSLEGRVNQPQHF TRBJ1-5 - - TRBV7-8
TGTGCCACCCACCAACAGAATTCACCCCTCCACTTT CATHQQNSPLHF TRBJ1-6 - few TRBV19
TGCGCCATCTCATATGGAAACACCATATATTTT CAISYGNTIYF TRBJ1-3 - - TRBV10-1
TGCGCCAGCAGCGAAGGGGCGGGACAGGTACTTAGCTACACCTTC CASSEGAGQVLSYTF TRBJ1-2 TRBD1 - TRBV4-1
TGTGCCATCTCTGGGGGGAATAATGAAAAACTGTTTTTT CAISGGNNEKLFF TRBJ1-4 - - TRBV2
TGTGCCTGGAGTGTCGGAGGGGGGAACACCGGGGAGCTGTTTTTT CAWSVGGGNTGELFF TRBJ2-2 - - TRBV30
TGTGCCAGCAGTAAGCTACAGGGCTACACCTTC CASSKLQGYTF TRBJ1-2 - - TRBV12-3/TRBV12-4
TGCGCCAGCAGCCAATCGGGCGCTACTAGCGGACATTACAATGAGCAGTTCTTC CASSQSGATSGHYNEQFF TRBJ2-1 TRBD2 - TRBV4-1
TGTGCCAGCTCACCATTGGACAGGACTAACTATGGCTACACCTTC CASSPLDRTNYGYTF TRBJ1-2 TRBD1 - TRBV18
TGCAGCGTACATACAGGGGTCTACGAGCAGTACTTC CSVHTGVYEQYF TRBJ2-7 TRBD1 - TRBV29-1
TGTGCCAGCAGTGAATCGGCACTAGCGGCGAACACCGGGGAGCTGTTTTTT CASSESALAANTGELFF TRBJ2-2 TRBD2 - TRBV6-1
TGTGCCACCAGCAGGGGGCTGGGAGGGATAGCCAAAAACATTCAGTACTTC CATSRGLGGIAKNIQYF TRBJ2-4 TRBD2 - TRBV15
TGTGCCACCAGTGACCGAGGGAGTGGTAAATCGGCTCAGCCCCAGCATTTT CATSDRGSGKSAQPQHF TRBJ1-5 - - TRBV24-1
TGCGCCAGCAGCTTGGGGGACAGCTTTGCAACTAATGAAAAACTGTTTTTT CASSLGDSFATNEKLFF TRBJ1-4 TRBD1 - TRBV5-1
TGTGCCAGCTCCGGGAGGAACACTGAAGCTTTCTTT CASSGRNTEAFF TRBJ1-1 - - TRBV6-5
TGTGCCAGCAGCGTAGCAGGGTCCACAGATACGCAGTATTTT CASSVAGSTDTQYF TRBJ2-3 - - TRBV11-3
TGTGCCTGGAGGACTAGCGGGAGCTCAGATACGCAGTATTTT CAWRTSGSSDTQYF TRBJ2-3 TRBD2 - TRBV30
TGTGCCATCAGTGAGGGGGGGCCCTACGAGCAGTACTTC CAISEGGPYEQYF TRBJ2-7 - - TRBV10-3
TGTGCCAGCAGCCGCCCAACCACCGGGAGGGGGACTGAAGCTTTCTTT CASSRPTTGRGTEAFF TRBJ1-1 - - TRBV5-4
TGTGCCACCAGTATAGCATACAATGAGCAGTTCTTC CATSIAYNEQFF TRBJ2-1 - once TRBV15
TGTGCCAGCAGCTTGGACTATTTTAACACCGGGGAGCTGTTTTTT CASSLDYFNTGELFF TRBJ2-2 - - TRBV5-4
TGTGCCAGTAGTACCGGGACTGGAGGCACCGGGGAGCTGTTTTTT CASSTGTGGTGELFF TRBJ2-2 - - TRBV19
TGCGCCAGCAGCCCAGGGACAACTAACTATGGCTACACCTTC CASSPGTTNYGYTF TRBJ1-2 - - TRBV4-1
TGTGCCAGCAGCCCAATCCGCGGGAGCAACTACGAGCAGTACTTC CASSPIRGSNYEQYF TRBJ2-7 TRBD2 - TRBV6-5
TGTGCCAGCAGCAAAGCCGGGGAGCTGTTTTTT CASSKAGELFF TRBJ2-2 - - TRBV21-1
TGCGCCAGCAGCTCGGCAGGGGCGGAAGCTTTCTTT CASSSAGAEAFF TRBJ1-1 - - TRBV5-1
TGTGCCAGCAGCCGACTAGTAATGGGAGAGACCCAGTACTTC CASSRLVMGETQYF TRBJ2-5 - - TRBV2
TGCGCCAGCAGCTTGGAAGGGCCCCACACTGAAGCTTTCTTT CASSLEGPHTEAFF TRBJ1-1 - once TRBV5-1
TGTGCCAGCAGTGAATTGGGCGGAGCGGGCCAAGAGACCCAGTACTTC CASSELGGAGQETQYF TRBJ2-5 - - TRBV2
TGTGCCAGCAGCTTAATACCGGGGCGTCTTGACACTGAAGCTTTCTTT CASSLIPGRLDTEAFF TRBJ1-1 - - TRBV11-2
TGCAGCGTTGAACGCCCAGGGCAAAGGGATACGCAGTATTTT CSVERPGQRDTQYF TRBJ2-3 - - TRBV29-1
TGTGCCAGCAGCGCTCGACTAGAGAATGAGCAGTTCTTC CASSARLENEQFF TRBJ2-1 - - TRBV5-6